The 19 T cell receptor beta chains listed next were all sequenced from one sample in a study of blood T cell repertoires in COVID-19. The repertoire was sequenced with immunoSEQ multiplex PCR; TCRdb's copy has only in-frame clones and lacks some. The sample lists 180,000 or so clones, 87% seen once, with 2.5% in the top ten. The sample taken for sequencing was peripheral blood. Receptors originate from a middle-aged man with active or convalescent COVID-19.

The chain has TRBV6-2 or TRBV6-3 and TRBJ2-2; TRBD1 matches at 8 bases. The junction had 8 bases not matched to a gene; V was cut back by 5 bases and J by 6 bases. This CDR3 spans 15 amino acids. The V gene's germline CDR1 is MNHEY and CDR2 SVGEGT. CDR3 in amino acids: CASSRTGRWSGELFF. As DNA, the CDR3 is TGTGCCAGCAGTCGGACAGGGCGATGGTCCGGGGAGCTGTTTTTT.

This clone was picked up a small number of times. The chain uses TRBV9 and TRBJ1-1; a possible D gene is TRBD1 (6 bases). Germline lookup yields CDR1 SGDLS and CDR2 YYNGEE. The CDR3 length is 13 residues. Trimming left V 7 bases short and J 0 bases short, with 10 bases between. The CDR3 spells CASCQGMNTEAFF. CDR3 DNA sequence: TGTGCCAGCTGCCAGGGGATGAACACTGAAGCTTTCTTT.

The J gene is TRBJ1-2, the V gene TRBV27; D is perhaps TRBD1 (6 bases). This CDR3 has 13 amino acids. The germline gives CDR1 MNHEY, CDR2 SMNVEV (reference sequence). Deletions cut 8 bases from V and 11 bases from J, with 21 bases between. CDR3 in amino acids: CASGGYKTVRYTF. The CDR3 nucleotides are TGTGCCAGCGGGGGCTACAAGACAGTGAGGTACACCTTC.

The chain recombines TRBV28 with TRBJ2-1; 8 bases are a match to TRBD2. The CDR3 is 15 amino acids. Trimming removed 4 bases from V and 10 bases from J; junction bases left unmatched: 12. Germline V gene data show CDR1 as MDHEN and CDR2 as SYDVKM. The CDR3 loop is CASSSPGVAGQEQFF. DNA of the CDR3: TGTGCCAGCAGTTCACCAGGGGTAGCGGGGCAAGAGCAGTTCTTC.

The V and J genes are TRBV25-1 and TRBJ1-6, with 8 bases fitting TRBD1. The CDR3 covers 14 residues. Trimming removed 6 bases from V and 9 bases from J; junction bases left unmatched: 7. CDR1 and CDR2 from the germline V gene are MGHDK and SYGVNS. CDR3 in DNA: TGTGCCAGCAGGGGGACAGGAGCGATTTCACCCCTCCACTTT. Residues: CASRGTGAISPLHF. The whole variable domain, filled in from reference TRBV25-1 and TRBJ1-6, reads EADIYQTPRYLVIGTGKKITLECSQTMGHDKMYWYQQDPGMELHLIHYSYGVNSTEKGDLSSESTVSRIRTEHFPLTLESARPSHTSQYLCASRGTGAISPLHFGNGTRLTVT.

This sequence joins TRBV4-2 and TRBJ1-4, with TRBD1 matching 8 bases. The germline CDR1 and CDR2 sequences are LGHNA and YNFKEQ. Losses at the gene ends were 4 bases for V and 7 bases for J; bases not matched to a gene: 8. The CDR3 is made up of 15 amino acids. In DNA, the CDR3 is TGTGCCAGCAGCCTAGATACAGGGGGAAGTGAAAAACTGTTTTTT. The encoded protein is CASSLDTGGSEKLFF.

The gene calls are TRBV5-1 and TRBJ1-1, with 8 bases matching TRBD1. Germline lookup yields CDR1 SGHRS and CDR2 YFSETQ. V shed 0 bases and J 1 base; nucleotides not matched to a gene: 5. CDR3 length: 16 residues. CDR3 coding DNA: TGCGCCAGCAGCTTGGTAGGGACAGGAACGAACACTGAAGCTTTCTTT. It is translated as CASSLVGTGTNTEAFF. The complete variable domain, with remaining parts taken from reference TRBV5-1 and TRBJ1-1, reads KAGVTQTPRYLIKTRGQQVTLSCSPISGHRSVSWYQQTPGQGLQFLFEYFSETQRNKGNFPGRFSGRQFSNSRSEMNVSTLELGDSALYLCASSLVGTGTNTEAFFGQGTRLTVV.

The CDR3 nucleotides read TGTGCCAGCAGCGCGCGGGCCGGGACAGGGCGAACTGAAGCTTTCTTT. This encodes CASSARAGTGRTEAFF. The chain combines TRBV7-9 with TRBJ1-1, with 9 positions matching TRBD1. Germline-derived CDR1 and CDR2 are SEHNR and FQNEAQ (reference sequence). The V and J ends lost 5 bases and 5 bases, in that order; junction bases with no gene match: 12. The CDR3 loop spans 16 amino acids. Using reference TRBV7-9 and TRBJ1-1 for the parts outside the CDR3, the full variable domain is DTGVSQNPRHKITKRGQNVTFRCDPISEHNRLYWYRQTLGQGPEFLTYFQNEAQLEKSRLLSDRFSAERPKGSFSTLEIQRTEQGDSAMYLCASSARAGTGRTEAFFGQGTRLTVV.

The count of this clone is one. The V call is TRBV5-1, the J call TRBJ1-6, with 7 bases identical to TRBD1. The CDR3 extends over 18 amino acids. Germline CDR1 is SGHRS and CDR2 is YFSETQ. J lost 0 bases, V lost 0 bases, and 6 bases had no gene match. In DNA, the CDR3 is TGCGCCAGCAGCTTGGGGGACAGCGCGAGCTCCTATAATTCACCCCTCCACTTT. Protein sequence: CASSLGDSASSYNSPLHF.

The CDR3 DNA follows: TGTGCCAGCAGCTTTGGACAGCCGAACACTGAAGCTTTCTTT. It translates to CASSFGQPNTEAFF. The chain is built from TRBV5-6 and TRBJ1-1; D may be TRBD1 (6 bases). This CDR3 has 14 residues. V lost 2 bases, J lost 1 base, and 9 bases lay in between. Germline CDR1 reads SGHDT; CDR2 reads YYEEEE.

This chain uses TRBV5-1 with TRBJ1-2; no clear D. Germline V CDR1 and CDR2: SGHRS, YFSETQ. The V gene lost 0 bases and the J gene lost 2 bases, with 5 bases spanning the gap. The CDR3 covers 13 residues. CDR3 amino acids: CASSLARNYGYTF. DNA of the CDR3: TGCGCCAGCAGCTTGGCTAGGAACTATGGCTACACCTTC.

This chain joins TRBV19 and TRBJ2-1; the match to TRBD2 covers 7 bases. Trimming cost V 10 bases and J 7 bases; bases outside gene matches: 13. Per the germline V gene, CDR1 is LNHDA and CDR2 is SQIVND (reference sequence). The CDR3 has 14 residues. CDR3 nucleotides: TGTGCCACTATAAGCGTGGGGGGGAGGAATGAGCAGTTCTTC. Protein: CATISVGGRNEQFF.

This clone was seen once. J is TRBJ1-5 and V is TRBV19; unclear D gene. The CDR3 extends over 15 amino acids. CDR1 and CDR2 from the germline V gene are LNHDA and SQIVND (reference sequence). Trimming pared 8 bases from V and 4 bases from J, leaving 18 bases between. Written as DNA, the CDR3 is TGTGCCAGTCAGTTGGCCAGCCGACTAAATCAGCCCCAGCATTTT. Translating gives CASQLASRLNQPQHF.

The chain has TRBV29-1 and TRBJ2-2, with D perhaps matching TRBD1 (5 bases). Germline V gene lookup returns CDR1 SQVTM and CDR2 ANQGSEA. This CDR3 is 13 amino acids long. V shed 6 bases and J shed 7 bases, with 15 bases lying between them. The CDR3 bases are TGCAGCGTAAGCAGGGCCCAAAACGGGGAGCTGTTTTTT. This gives the protein CSVSRAQNGELFF.

The rearrangement joins TRBV5-1 to TRBJ2-5, with D possibly being TRBD2 (5 bases). CDR1 SGHRS and CDR2 YFSETQ come from the germline V gene. Trimming cost V 2 bases and J 2 bases, with 19 bases left between them. The CDR3 runs to 17 residues. The CDR3, as DNA: TGCGCCAGCAGCTTTGGAATTCGCCAAAGAGGGCAAGAGACCCAGTACTTC. The encoded protein is CASSFGIRQRGQETQYF.

The chain links TRBV18 to TRBJ1-1; no reliable D call. Looked up from germline, CDR1 is KGHSH and CDR2 is LQKENI. The CDR3 runs 13 residues. The V and J ends lost 2 bases and 1 base respectively, with 5 bases between them. Written as DNA, the CDR3 is TGTGCCAGCTCACCATCTCCGAACACTGAAGCTTTCTTT. Protein: CASSPSPNTEAFF.

The rearrangement links TRBV3-1 (or the pseudogene TRBV3-2) to TRBJ2-6; D gene unclear. CDR3 length: 14 residues. Germline values: CDR1 LGHDT, CDR2 YNNKEL (reference sequence). Between the trimmed V and J ends, which lost 1 base and 1 base, there was a span of 2 bases. CDR3 region: CASSQASGANVLTF. The CDR3, as DNA: TGTGCCAGCAGCCAAGCTTCTGGGGCCAACGTCCTGACTTTC.

The rearrangement joins TRBV11-2 to TRBJ2-3; 9 bases are shared with TRBD2. The germline gives CDR1 SGHAT, CDR2 FQNNGV. V gave up 0 bases and J gave up 5 bases; unmatched junction bases: 9. The CDR3 is made up of 17 amino acids. The CDR3 is CASSLDGSGGLIDTQYF. The CDR3 DNA sequence: TGTGCCAGCAGCTTAGATGGAAGCGGGGGGCTTATAGATACGCAGTATTTT.

The chain links TRBV30 to TRBJ1-6, with D perhaps TRBD1 (6 bases). The CDR3 is 14 amino acids. Germline V gene data show CDR1 as GTSNPN and CDR2 as SVGIG (reference sequence). V lost 0 bases, J lost 8 bases, and 11 bases lay in between. In DNA form, the CDR3 reads TGTGCCTGGAGTGTGCGGACAGCAGATTCACCCCTCCACTTT. Its protein product is CAWSVRTADSPLHF. Complete variable domain (other parts from reference TRBV30 and TRBJ1-6): SQTIHQWPATLVQPVGSPLSLECTVEGTSNPNLYWYRQAAGRGLQLLFYSVGIGQISSEVPQNLSASRPQDRQFILSSKKLLLSDSGFYLCAWSVRTADSPLHFGNGTRLTVT.